This T cell receptor (beta chain) came from a study of cytomegalovirus exposure and HLA in healthy donors. Study results and caveats: V- and J-gene trimming in TCR beta was tied to a missense DCLRE1C variant by an analysis performed later.

The germline V gene encodes CDR1 SEHNR and CDR2 FQNEAQ (reference sequence). The J segment lost 0 bases and the V segment lost 6 bases, leaving 1 base of the junction unmatched. The CDR3 runs 14 residues. A word on this clone: Its target is unknown.

The study ran its PCR with 60 Vbeta and 13 Jbeta primers. Only in-frame clones appear in the TCRdb table, and some are missing; sequencing was by immunoSEQ multiplex PCR. The sample yields about 140,000 clones, 66% seen once. This TCR came from a human donor in good health. Sequenced input: PBMCs. The chain recombines TRBV7-9 with TRBJ2-7, with 11 nucleotides matching TRBD2. The CDR3 reads CASRTSGNSYEQYF. The CDR3 coding sequence is TGTGCCAGCAGGACTAGCGGGAACTCCTACGAGCAGTACTTC.